This TCR beta chain was obtained from a study of cytomegalovirus exposure and HLA in healthy donors. Study results and caveats: As a later analysis revealed, most CMV-associated TCR beta chains appeared HLA-restricted.

This PCR relied on a set of 60 Vbeta primers and 13 Jbeta primers. Sequencing used immunoSEQ multiplex PCR; TCRdb keeps in-frame clones, though not all of them. The table records 150,000 or so clones, more than 60% of them present only once. The germline V gene encodes CDR1 MDHEN and CDR2 SYDVKM. Trimming removed 9 bases from V and 1 base from J; junction bases left unmatched: 11. This CDR3 is built from 16 residues. Worth noting for this clone: Antigen specificity is unknown.

The sequence was collected from a man aged 25-45 years in good health and CMV-seropositive. Sequencing was carried out using PBMCs. The chain carries TRBV28 and TRBJ2-5, with TRBD1 matching over 10 bases. CDR3 nucleotide sequence: TGTGCCAGTCGAACTCCGGGACAGGGGATCCAAGAGACCCAGTACTTC. Its translation is CASRTPGQGIQETQYF.